Below, 15 T cell receptor beta chains from the same sample are listed, as sequenced in a study of T-cell memory formation after mild COVID-19 (dated by TCRdb to about 2021). The method behind the library was 5' RACE. TCRdb shows the sequencer as Illumina NovaSeq 6000. TCRdb handled the public reads itself, with Q25 trimming in fastp and clone calling in MiXCR, and kept productive beta chains. Entries are consolidated by CDR3 protein sequence, retaining the most common genes and DNA. The sample table holds hundreds of thousands of distinct CDR3 sequences, of which approximately 19% were seen once. Under 25% of the sample belongs to the ten largest clones. The source material was PBMCs or a T cell subset sorted from them (not recorded which). All receptors come from a man between 18 and 35 years old who had mild COVID-19 (a few samples of this study predate the infection). The sample titles of this study are shuffled in the database, so cell type and time point are left out; the donor was told from shared clones.

This clonotype was detected a few times. The V and J genes are TRBV11-2 and TRBJ1-1, with D tentatively TRBD1 (6 bases). The CDR3 runs to 15 residues. The germline V and J ends were trimmed by 2 bases and 1 base, with 11 bases remaining between them. CDR1 is SGHAT and CDR2 is FQNNGV in the germline V gene. CDR3 amino acids: CASSLIRTANTEAFF. DNA of the CDR3: TGTGCCAGCAGCTTAATACGGACAGCGAACACTGAAGCTTTCTTT.

The rearrangement joins TRBV7-2 to TRBJ2-1, with 15 bases aligning to TRBD2. Germline V gene data show CDR1 as SGHTA and CDR2 as FQGNSA. CDR3 length equals 14 residues. Unmatched junction bases numbered 4, after V lost 4 bases and J lost 12 bases. The CDR3 loop reads CASSSGTSGGWQFF. For the CDR3, the DNA is TGTGCCAGCAGCTCCGGGACTAGCGGGGGGTGGCAGTTCTTC.

By frequency in the sample, this clonotype is medium-sized. V gene TRBV4-3 combines with J gene TRBJ2-6, with D hard to call. This CDR3 spans 17 amino acids. The V end was cut by 1 base, the J end by 0 bases, with 10 bases between. From germline, CDR1 is LGHNA and CDR2 YSLEER. CDR3 sequence reads: CASSQGSSPSGANVLTF. The CDR3 nucleotides read TGCGCCAGCAGCCAAGGGTCCAGCCCCTCTGGGGCCAACGTCCTGACTTTC.

This clonotype was seen only a few times. This chain connects TRBV5-1 to TRBJ2-7, with 9 positions matching TRBD1. V shed 1 base, J shed 7 bases, and the junction held 6 bases outside the gene matches. The CDR3 has 14 amino acids. The germline V gene has CDR1 SGHRS and CDR2 YFSETQ. The chain's CDR3 is CASSLYRGRGEQYF. The CDR3 DNA follows: TGCGCCAGCAGCTTGTACAGGGGGCGCGGGGAGCAGTACTTC.

This chain links TRBV15 with TRBJ2-3; possible D gene TRBD1, 6 bases. The CDR3 runs 14 residues. Germline V gene sequence: CDR1 LNHNV, CDR2 YYDKDF (reference sequence). Trimming removed 8 bases from V and 4 bases from J, with 16 bases in between. The CDR3 protein is CATGPGAGADTQYF. CDR3 bases: TGTGCCACCGGGCCAGGGGCAGGGGCAGATACGCAGTATTTT.

The rearrangement links TRBV10-2 to TRBJ1-3; no reliable D call. This CDR3 spans 15 amino acids. Trimming shortened V by 7 bases and J by 0 bases, and 13 bases separated the two germline ends. The germline V gene encodes CDR1 WSHSY and CDR2 SAAADI. The DNA for the CDR3 is TGCGCCAGCACCTCCCGACGTCTCTCTGGAAACACCATATATTTT. Translating gives CASTSRRLSGNTIYF.

The V and J genes are TRBV7-6 and TRBJ2-1; 13 bases align to TRBD2. V shed 4 bases and J 6 bases; nucleotides not matched to a gene: 3. The CDR3 runs 15 residues. The germline gives CDR1 SGHVS, CDR2 FNYEAQ. The CDR3, as DNA: TGTGCCAGCAGCTCCACTAGCGGGGGGGCCAATGAGCAGTTCTTC. Amino acids: CASSSTSGGANEQFF.

The rearrangement joins TRBV7-9 to TRBJ1-2; D gene unclear. V shed 4 bases and J shed 8 bases, with 5 bases lying between them. CDR1 and CDR2 from the germline V gene are SEHNR and FQNEAQ (reference sequence). The CDR3 covers 10 residues. CDR3 loop: CASSSPGYTF. CDR3 DNA: TGTGCCAGCAGCTCTCCGGGCTACACCTTC. Drawing the rest from reference TRBV7-9 and TRBJ1-2, the complete variable domain is DTGVSQNPRHKITKRGQNVTFRCDPISEHNRLYWYRQTLGQGPEFLTYFQNEAQLEKSRLLSDRFSAERPKGSFSTLEIQRTEQGDSAMYLCASSSPGYTFGSGTRLTVV.

The rearrangement joins TRBV28 to TRBJ2-7, with D perhaps matching TRBD1 (6 bases). Per the germline V gene, CDR1 is MDHEN and CDR2 is SYDVKM. The length of the CDR3 is 12 residues. The V and J ends lost 10 bases and 1 base respectively, with 11 bases between them. CDR3 DNA: TGTGCCACCTCACAGGGATCCTACGAGCAGTACGTC. Amino acids: CATSQGSYEQYV.

This clonotype was picked up a small number of times. V usage is TRBV7-9 and J usage is TRBJ2-1, with a possible D match to TRBD1 (5 bases). The CDR3 spans 13 residues. Deletions cut 5 bases from V and 10 bases from J, with 15 bases between. Germline-derived CDR1 and CDR2 are SEHNR and FQNEAQ (reference sequence). The CDR3 DNA follows: TGTGCCAGCAGCCCGAATCGACAGCCCGAGCAGTTCTTC. Protein product: CASSPNRQPEQFF. The variable domain in full, with the rest retrieved from reference TRBV7-9 and TRBJ2-1, is DTGVSQNPRHKITKRGQNVTFRCDPISEHNRLYWYRQTLGQGPEFLTYFQNEAQLEKSRLLSDRFSAERPKGSFSTLEIQRTEQGDSAMYLCASSPNRQPEQFFGPGTRLTVL.

This chain uses TRBV4-1 with TRBJ1-1; D is ambiguous. Germline V gene data show CDR1 as MGHRA and CDR2 as YSYEKL. V was shortened by 0 bases and J by 6 bases, with 8 bases between the two germline ends. This CDR3 spans 13 amino acids. CDR3 protein: CASSQDLGAEAFF. The CDR3 DNA reads TGCGCCAGCAGCCAAGATTTGGGAGCTGAAGCTTTCTTT.

This clonotype was counted between two and nine times. The chain carries TRBV7-2 and TRBJ2-3; maybe TRBD2 (5 bases). The CDR3 consists of 15 residues. Per germline, CDR1 SGHTA and CDR2 FQGNSA. V was shortened by 4 bases and J by 1 base, with 12 bases between the two germline ends. CDR3 in amino acids: CASSSTLGGTDTQYF. CDR3 in DNA: TGTGCCAGCAGCTCAACCCTCGGGGGCACAGATACGCAGTATTTT.

This clonotype turned up a few times. The chain links TRBV9 to TRBJ2-5; D possibly corresponds to TRBD2 (6 bases). V gave up 0 bases and J gave up 3 bases, with 6 bases separating them. CDR3 length: 13 amino acids. Germline V gene lookup returns CDR1 SGDLS and CDR2 YYNGEE. The CDR3 loop is CASSVGGEETQYF. CDR3 sequence (DNA): TGTGCCAGCAGCGTAGGCGGGGAAGAGACCCAGTACTTC.

The gene calls are TRBV12-3 or TRBV12-4 and TRBJ2-3, with 8 bases identical to TRBD1. V dropped 2 bases and J dropped 4; count of bases not matched to a gene: 8. The CDR3 consists of 16 residues. The CDR3 DNA reads TGTGCCAGCAGTTTATGGGGTGCAGGGGGCGCAGATACGCAGTATTTT. Amino acid sequence: CASSLWGAGGADTQYF.

This chain connects TRBV7-2 to TRBJ1-1, with 7 bases that match TRBD1. The CDR3 extends over 15 amino acids. V lost 5 bases and J lost 1; bases outside the gene matches: 7. Germline CDR1 is SGHTA and CDR2 is FQGNSA. The CDR3 region is CASSRQTGTNTEAFF. The CDR3 DNA sequence: TGTGCCAGCAGCCGACAGACAGGGACGAACACTGAAGCTTTCTTT.